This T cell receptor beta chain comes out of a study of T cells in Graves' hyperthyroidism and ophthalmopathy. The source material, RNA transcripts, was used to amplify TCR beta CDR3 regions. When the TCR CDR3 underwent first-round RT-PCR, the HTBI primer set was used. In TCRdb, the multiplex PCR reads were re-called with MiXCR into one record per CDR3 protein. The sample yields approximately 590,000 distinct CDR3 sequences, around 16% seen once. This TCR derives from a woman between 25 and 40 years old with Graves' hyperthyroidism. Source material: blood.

The CDR3 DNA sequence: TGTGCCACCAGCAGTCATAGCGGGAGGGACAATGAGCAGTTCTTC. Protein product: CATSSHSGRDNEQFF. V is TRBV15 and J is TRBJ2-1, with 11 nucleotides matching TRBD2. CDR1 is LNHNV and CDR2 is YYDKDF in the germline V gene (reference sequence). Trimming removed 3 bases from V and 5 bases from J; junction bases left unmatched: 3. This CDR3 has 15 residues.